These T cell receptor beta chains were read from a single sample in a study of cytomegalovirus exposure and HLA in healthy donors. Data came from immunoSEQ multiplex PCR; TCRdb stores just in-frame clones and leaves some out. The profile shows some 150,000 clones, roughly 86% of them singletons. The sample was PBMCs. All receptors derive from a man aged 18 to 29 in good health and CMV-seropositive. Each CDR3 is given with its conserved first and last residue.

>TRBV6-5
CASSSDRNYGYTF
>TRBV4-1
CASSQGLGSEQYF
>TRBV15
CATSPNRRAGRGTQYF
>TRBV18
CASSPTVGTSGRNEQFF
>TRBV4-1
CASRGTAILSYNEQFF
>TRBV2
CASSVFTRSNEQFF
>TRBV19
CARTRNTSMVGSYEQYF
>TRBV6-6
CASSLRPTGVSEKLFF
>TRBV4-1
CASSQAGGTEGYTF
>TRBV6-5
CASSSRTGRSPLHF
>TRBV11-3
CASSFRGNMEKLFF
>TRBV5-1
CASSGKTGLNYNEQFF
>TRBV6-5
CASSPGETQYF
>TRBV5-1
CASSLGYTGGASSTEAFF
>TRBV4-1
CASSQAPRLAGTGELFF
>TRBV27
CARSKRNTIYF
>TRBV5-6
CASSPGTGMPNTEAFF
>TRBV4-3
CASSQGSWDRGWSYGYTF
>TRBV28
CASSLYQGNYEQYF
>TRBV9
CASSVTGGLSEQYF
>TRBV7-3
CASSNRAGDGYTF
>TRBV28
CASRPGQINYGYTF
>TRBV13
CASSSVLREQYF
>TRBV6-5
CASSYWGQGEDTQYF
>TRBV7-2
CASSRTRGGETQYF
>TRBV10-3
CAISDPPGLAYEQYF
>TRBV15
CATSEVSGRANPHRYEQYF
>TRBV6-5
CASSYSSGSYNSPLHF
>TRBV6-5
CASGGTSGKVDEQYF
>TRBV19
CASSNPRSNEQFF
>TRBV7-3
CASSPRGGGVVEQFF
>TRBV25-1
CASSSLGVSYEQYF
>TRBV4-2
CASRREGDRTGELFF
>TRBV7-9
CASSFPPQIPHTGPQPQHF
>TRBV4-2
CASTFQGGNTGELFF
>TRBV7-8
CASSPQEPQGIYEQYF
>TRBV9
CASSPRQGGGNTIYF
>TRBV2
CASSATGSSYNEQFF
>TRBV25-1
CASSRGSPYNEQFF
>TRBV6-6
CASSFGLAASQETQYF
>TRBV5-6
CASSFSTRGGQETQYF
>TRBV4-1
CASSPGGRGRNTGELFF
>TRBV5-6
CASSYTSAPYNEQFF
>TRBV19
CASSTTGTSNQPQHF
>TRBV7-8
CASSLHRDRGTGELFF
>TRBV7-7
CASSPGAGTRDITDTQYF
>TRBV28
CASSFPGIGNEQFF
>TRBV19
CASSIDWRGYYGYTF
>TRBV4-1
CASSPSGAGSYEQYF
>TRBV7-9
CASSFARATQYF
>TRBV11-2
CASSYGGADTQYF
>TRBV27
CASSFGPRNEQFF
>TRBV4-2
CASSQEVRRRETQYF